The clone carrying this T cell receptor beta chain showed up just a few times. No antigen is known for it. Then a second PCR, running roughly 7 to 11 cycles, was carried out with a sample-barcoded 5' primer and a J-beta primer mix. Each cDNA molecule carried a tag from a template-switch adaptor that contained 12 random nucleotides. TCRdb called the 5' RACE reads again in MiXCR, with one record for every CDR3 protein. The sample yields more than 550,000 distinct CDR3 sequences, over 20% seen once. The data were obtained in a study of blood T cells in healthy people across ages. Study-wide results and limits: There were more naive CD4+ cells and higher diversity in long-lived donors than in aged donors.

Germline CDR1 reads SGHKS; CDR2 reads YYEKEE (reference sequence). The CDR3 covers 13 residues. After removal of 7 bases from V and 0 bases from J, the junction contained 3 bases not matched to a gene. The V and J genes are TRBV5-5 and TRBJ1-1; 7 bases are shared with TRBD1. The sequencing input was blood. The clonotype comes from a man between 65 and 85 years old in good health. CDR3 region: CASGGQVNTEAFF. The CDR3 DNA sequence: TGTGCCAGCGGCGGACAGGTGAACACTGAAGCTTTCTTT.